One T cell receptor beta chain is described in this entry. The data are from a study of blood T cell repertoires in COVID-19. Background on the study: The United States, Italy and Spain provided the acute and convalescent COVID-19 samples.

Per the original data handling: Estimation of nucleated cell counts relied on the amplification of reference gene primers. TCRdb's copy holds only in-frame clones and misses some; the assay was immunoSEQ multiplex PCR. From that table come the V and J calls and clone size; the DNA was used to work out D and trimming. Altogether over 200,000 clones are present, around 90% being singletons, with the ten largest covering 4%. CDR1 SGHRS and CDR2 YFSETQ come from the germline V gene. The CDR3 is 12 amino acids. V was pared by 0 bases and J by 8 bases, with 6 bases between. The rearrangement links TRBV5-1 to TRBJ2-1, with D unresolved. The source of this sequence is a man aged 55 to 69 who had recovered from COVID-19. Sequencing was carried out using peripheral blood. In DNA form, the CDR3 reads TGCGCCAGCAGCTTGGATCTTGATGAGCAGTTCTTC. Its protein product is CASSLDLDEQFF. The full variable domain, completed using reference TRBV5-1 and TRBJ2-1, is KAGVTQTPRYLIKTRGQQVTLSCSPISGHRSVSWYQQTPGQGLQFLFEYFSETQRNKGNFPGRFSGRQFSNSRSEMNVSTLELGDSALYLCASSLDLDEQFFGPGTRLTVL.